One and the same sample provided the 31 T cell receptor beta chains below, sequenced in a study of T-cell reconstitution after alpha-beta-depleted transplantation in children. The library targeted TCRbeta and was prepared with unique molecular identifiers. TCRdb fed the PCR reads into MiXCR, producing one record per CDR3 protein. The repertoire holds hundreds of thousands of distinct CDR3 sequences, with around 13% as singletons. Source: PBMCs, taken before TCRalphabeta/CD19-depleted stem cell transplant. All receptors derive from a girl aged 2-10 years with congenital amegakaryocytic thrombocytopenia, due to receive a stem cell transplant.

This rearrangement joins TRBV5-1 to TRBJ2-7, with D unclear. Trimming removed 4 bases from V and 6 bases from J, with 17 bases in between. This CDR3 spans 14 amino acids. Germline CDR1 is SGHRS and CDR2 is YFSETQ. This CDR3 reads CASSIDRPPGEQYF. CDR3 in DNA: TGCGCCAGCAGCATAGACCGACCTCCCGGCGAGCAGTACTTC.

This clonotype was seen repeatedly, ten times or more. The CDR3 region has the DNA TGCGCCAGCAGCTTGGTAGAGGGACCCCCCACAGATACGCAGTATTTT. Translating gives CASSLVEGPPTDTQYF. The rearrangement joins TRBV5-1 to TRBJ2-3; TRBD1 or TRBD2 may be the D gene (5 bases each). Germline-derived CDR1 and CDR2 are SGHRS and YFSETQ. Deletions cut 0 bases from V and 2 bases from J, with 13 bases between. This CDR3 region has 16 residues.

This clonotype appeared many times. The V call is TRBV12-3 or TRBV12-4, the J call TRBJ2-3, with 8 nucleotides matching TRBD2. Trimming cost V 5 bases and J 0 bases; bases outside gene matches: 7. CDR3 length equals 16 residues. The CDR3 coding sequence is TGTGCCAGCAGTCACCCAGCGGGAGATAGCACAGATACGCAGTATTTT. Protein product: CASSHPAGDSTDTQYF.

This sequence joins TRBV29-1 and TRBJ2-3, with D perhaps TRBD1 or TRBD2 (6 bases each). The CDR3 extends over 20 amino acids. Germline CDR1 reads SQVTM; CDR2 reads ANQGSEA. V lost 1 base and J 6 bases, leaving 32 bases between the germline ends. The CDR3 loop is CSVEGVRYEAVGGDRDTQYF. The CDR3, as DNA: TGCAGCGTTGAAGGCGTCCGTTACGAAGCGGTCGGGGGCGATAGGGATACGCAGTATTTT.

The rearrangement joins TRBV29-1 to TRBJ2-1, with TRBD2 as a possible D gene (5 bases). Germline lookup yields CDR1 SQVTM and CDR2 ANQGSEA. This CDR3 contains 14 residues. The V end lost 1 base, the J end lost 4 bases, and 11 bases lay between the germline ends. DNA of the CDR3: TGCAGCGTTGAAGGGGGAGTGGGATACAATGAGCAGTTCTTC. Protein product: CSVEGGVGYNEQFF.

The chain carries TRBV18 and TRBJ2-1; 9 bases fit TRBD2. Germline assignment: CDR1 KGHSH and CDR2 LQKENI. Unmatched junction bases numbered 9, after V lost 1 base and J lost 8 bases. The CDR3 has 16 residues. The CDR3 DNA is TGTGCCAGCTCACCACGTAAAGCGGGAGGCGGGGATGAGCAGTTCTTC. It is translated as CASSPRKAGGGDEQFF.

This rearrangement joins TRBV5-1 to TRBJ2-1; D is perhaps TRBD2 (5 bases). V was cut by 4 bases and J by 8 bases, with 16 bases left in between. Germline V CDR1 and CDR2: SGHRS, YFSETQ. This CDR3 is 14 amino acids long. CDR3 loop: CASSVARGFDEQFF. The CDR3 DNA reads TGCGCCAGCAGCGTGGCTCGAGGGTTCGATGAGCAGTTCTTC.

This clonotype was detected ten times or more. The CDR3 sequence is CASSFVVQEAYEQYF. CDR3 nucleotides: TGTGCCAGCAGTTTTGTCGTACAGGAGGCCTACGAGCAGTACTTC. This rearrangement joins TRBV28 to TRBJ2-7; D may match TRBD1 or TRBD2 (5 bases each). CDR3 size: 15 residues. Germline V gives CDR1 MDHEN, CDR2 SYDVKM. V lost 3 bases to trimming and J lost 2 bases, with 14 bases between them.

There are many counts of this clonotype. V and J are TRBV12-5 and TRBJ2-3; the match to TRBD2 covers 11 bases. CDR3 size: 17 residues. Germline V gene sequence: CDR1 LGHNT, CDR2 FRNRAP. The J segment lost 2 bases and the V segment lost 6 bases, leaving 10 bases of the junction unmatched. CDR3 in DNA: TGTGCTAGTGGCCGAGGGACTAGCGGACACCTCACAGATACGCAGTATTTT. Translated: CASGRGTSGHLTDTQYF.

This chain connects TRBV2 to TRBJ2-4; D is tentatively TRBD1 or TRBD2 (6 bases each). The CDR3 length is 13 residues. V shed 8 bases and J shed 5 bases, with 13 bases lying between them. Per germline, CDR1 SNHLY and CDR2 FYNNEI. CDR3 coding DNA: TGTGCCAGCCTCCGGGGGCGGGAAAACATTCAGTACTTC. Translated, it gives CASLRGRENIQYF.

The V call is TRBV12-3 or TRBV12-4, the J call TRBJ2-2, with D tentatively TRBD1 or TRBD2 (5 bases each). V lost 7 bases and J 8 bases, leaving 8 bases between the germline ends. The CDR3 extends over 11 amino acids. The CDR3 here is CASTRGGELFF. The CDR3 DNA is TGTGCCAGCACGAGGGGTGGGGAGCTGTTTTTT.

In its sample, this clonotype was seen many times. This sequence joins TRBV29-1 and TRBJ2-1, with 14 positions matching TRBD2. J was trimmed by 13 bases and V by 8 bases; bases with no gene match: 7. CDR1 and CDR2 from the germline V gene are SQVTM and ANQGSEA. This CDR3 spans 12 amino acids. The CDR3 loop reads CSPRLAGGQQFF. The CDR3 region has the DNA TGCAGCCCCCGACTAGCGGGAGGGCAACAGTTCTTC.

The genes are TRBV7-6 and TRBJ1-1; possible D gene TRBD1, 5 bases. Per the germline V gene, CDR1 is SGHVS and CDR2 is FNYEAQ. Trimming took off 5 bases at V and 1 base at J, with 14 bases between the two ends. The CDR3 has 15 amino acids. CDR3 residues: CASSQPSGGNTEAFF. CDR3 bases: TGTGCCAGCAGCCAACCCAGCGGGGGGAACACTGAAGCTTTCTTT.

V usage is TRBV28 and J usage is TRBJ1-2, with 7 bases that match TRBD1. There are 13 residues in the CDR3. CDR1 is MDHEN and CDR2 is SYDVKM in the germline V gene. J lost 7 bases, V lost 11 bases, and 13 bases had no gene match. CDR3 nucleotide sequence: TGTGCCTCCCACGGCGGGACAGTCTTTGGCTACACCTTC. It codes for CASHGGTVFGYTF.

This clonotype was observed at least ten times. V and J are TRBV10-3 and TRBJ2-3, with no clear D. Germline loops: CDR1 ENHRY, CDR2 SYGVKD. This CDR3 is built from 13 residues. V dropped 7 bases and J dropped 2 bases, with 10 bases sitting between them. The CDR3 sequence is CAINPSPTDTQYF. The CDR3 coding sequence is TGTGCCATCAACCCGAGCCCCACAGATACGCAGTATTTT.

The chain combines TRBV5-1 with TRBJ1-1; D unclear. With 5 bases removed from V and 3 bases from J, the gap between germline ends came to 14 bases. The germline V gene encodes CDR1 SGHRS and CDR2 YFSETQ. The CDR3 is made up of 14 amino acids. The CDR3 DNA follows: TGCGCCAGCAGGACGGAGGTTAAGGACACTGAAGCTTTCTTT. Translating gives CASRTEVKDTEAFF. The full variable domain, in which reference TRBV5-1 and TRBJ1-1 provide the parts outside the CDR3, is KAGVTQTPRYLIKTRGQQVTLSCSPISGHRSVSWYQQTPGQGLQFLFEYFSETQRNKGNFPGRFSGRQFSNSRSEMNVSTLELGDSALYLCASRTEVKDTEAFFGQGTRLTVV.

This clonotype turned up a few times. The chain recombines TRBV11-2 with TRBJ2-1; 7 positions agree with TRBD2. Trimming took 3 bases from V and 8 from J; bases not matched to a gene: 10. The CDR3 runs 15 residues. CDR1 is SGHAT and CDR2 is FQNNGV in the germline V gene. CDR3 loop: CASSLGVAGDYEQFF. In DNA form, the CDR3 reads TGTGCCAGCAGCTTGGGGGTAGCGGGCGACTATGAGCAGTTCTTC.

This chain uses TRBV10-3 with TRBJ2-7; 16 bases fit TRBD2. J lost 5 bases, V lost 6 bases, and 4 bases had no gene match. The CDR3 is 15 residues long. Germline V CDR1 and CDR2: ENHRY, SYGVKD. In DNA form, the CDR3 reads TGTGCCATCAGCGGGGGACTAGCGGGAGGGAACGAGCAGTACTTC. Its protein product is CAISGGLAGGNEQYF.

This clonotype occurred many times. In nucleotides, the CDR3 is TGTGCCAGCAGTTTGGCGGGAGGGTTAGAGACCCAGTACTTC. It specifies CASSLAGGLETQYF. V gene TRBV6-5 combines with J gene TRBJ2-5; 9 bases are a match to TRBD2. This CDR3 has 14 amino acids. Germline V lookup: CDR1 MNHEY, CDR2 SVGAGI. The J segment lost 4 bases and the V segment lost 4 bases, leaving 4 bases of the junction unmatched.

This clonotype occurred many times. The chain recombines TRBV7-9 with TRBJ2-3; D uncertain. The CDR3 covers 12 residues. Trimming stripped 1 base from V and 10 bases from J, with 9 bases between. CDR1 and CDR2 (germline): SEHNR, FQNEAQ (reference sequence). The CDR3: CASSLEGRAQYF. CDR3 nucleotides: TGTGCCAGCAGCTTAGAAGGACGGGCGCAGTATTTT.

This clonotype was counted between two and nine times. This rearrangement joins TRBV25-1 to TRBJ2-1; D is undetermined. V was cut by 3 bases and J by 0 bases, with 9 bases left in between. This CDR3 has 15 amino acids. Germline CDR1 is MGHDK and CDR2 is SYGVNS. CDR3 amino acids: CASSDLTLSYNEQFF. CDR3 nucleotides: TGTGCCAGCAGTGACTTAACACTCTCCTACAATGAGCAGTTCTTC.

This clonotype was detected ten times or more. This chain joins TRBV20-1 and TRBJ2-7; D unclear. The ends were cut back, 0 bases at V and 6 bases at J, with 15 bases in the middle. This CDR3 has 14 amino acids. In germline, CDR1 is DFQATT, CDR2 SNEGSKA (reference sequence). The CDR3 here is CSARDPSAVGEQYF. CDR3 in DNA: TGCAGTGCTAGAGATCCGTCCGCGGTCGGCGAGCAGTACTTC.

Only a few counts were recorded for this clonotype. The chain has TRBV15 and TRBJ1-1; no definite D call. Looked up from germline, CDR1 is LNHNV and CDR2 is YYDKDF (reference sequence). The CDR3 has 11 residues. The V and J ends lost 1 base and 6 bases respectively, with 3 bases between them. The CDR3 coding sequence is TGTGCCACCAGCAGAGCGGCTGAAGCTTTCTTT. It yields the protein CATSRAAEAFF.

This clonotype was detected only a few times. The chain carries TRBV12-3 or TRBV12-4 and TRBJ1-5; D uncertain. Deletions cut 7 bases from V and 9 bases from J, with 16 bases between. This CDR3 has 13 amino acids. CDR3 in amino acids: CASTASRDRPQHF. As DNA, the CDR3 is TGTGCCAGCACCGCCTCGAGGGATCGGCCCCAGCATTTT.

The rearrangement links TRBV11-2 to TRBJ1-1, with a tentative D call TRBD1 (5 bases). CDR1 is SGHAT and CDR2 is FQNNGV in the germline V gene. The CDR3 runs to 15 residues. V shed 2 bases and J shed 6 bases, with 16 bases lying between them. CDR3 residues: CASSLQGPPTAEAFF. For the CDR3, the DNA is TGTGCCAGCAGCTTACAGGGACCCCCGACGGCTGAAGCTTTCTTT.

This clonotype showed up just a few times. The chain is built from TRBV5-5 and TRBJ1-1; D perhaps matches TRBD1 (6 bases). The CDR3 has 15 residues. V lost 5 bases and J 0 bases, leaving 14 bases between the germline ends. The germline gives CDR1 SGHKS, CDR2 YYEKEE (reference sequence). The DNA for the CDR3 is TGTGCCAGCAGTCATCCCGACAGGATGAACACTGAAGCTTTCTTT. It yields the protein CASSHPDRMNTEAFF.

The chain carries TRBV5-1 and TRBJ1-1; D is perhaps TRBD1 (5 bases). Trimming cost V 2 bases and J 1 base, with 9 bases left between them. This CDR3 comprises 14 residues. Looked up from germline, CDR1 is SGHRS and CDR2 is YFSETQ. CDR3 coding DNA: TGCGCCAGCAGCTTACCACAGGAGAACACTGAAGCTTTCTTT. It yields the protein CASSLPQENTEAFF.

In its sample, this clonotype was seen many times. The V and J genes are TRBV5-1 and TRBJ2-1; 9 bases agree with TRBD2. In germline, CDR1 is SGHRS, CDR2 YFSETQ. The CDR3 contains 15 residues. The V segment lost 4 bases and the J segment 5 bases; nucleotides outside the gene matches: 7. Written as DNA, the CDR3 is TGCGCCAGCAGCACGTTATCTAGCGGGGACAATGAGCAGTTCTTC. As protein: CASSTLSSGDNEQFF.

Many counts were recorded for this clonotype. This rearrangement joins TRBV20-1 to TRBJ2-7, with D unclear. The germline V gene has CDR1 DFQATT and CDR2 SNEGSKA (reference sequence). V lost 4 bases and J 6 bases, leaving 13 bases between the germline ends. This CDR3 has 12 amino acids. CDR3 region: CSATATGLEQYF. The DNA for the CDR3 is TGCAGTGCTACGGCTACTGGGCTCGAGCAGTACTTC.

This clonotype was counted between two and nine times. The rearrangement uses TRBV19 and TRBJ2-1, with TRBD2 matching 12 bases. The CDR3 length is 14 residues. Losses at the gene ends were 8 bases for V and 5 bases for J; bases not matched to a gene: 4. CDR1 and CDR2 from the germline V gene are LNHDA and SQIVND (reference sequence). The CDR3 nucleotides are TGTGCCAGTCGGCCTAGCGGGAGGGACAATGAGCAGTTCTTC. Its translation: CASRPSGRDNEQFF.

As concerns this clonotype: One junction end does not reproduce the germline sequence, and a read error may be involved. The chain recombines TRBV7-3 with TRBJ2-5; possibly TRBD1 for D (5 bases). Germline V gene sequence: CDR1 SGHTA, CDR2 FQGTGA. This CDR3 has 13 residues. In nucleotides, the CDR3 is TGTGCCGGCAGTCAGGGAAACGGGGAGACCCAGTACTTC. It codes for CAGSQGNGETQYF.